This T cell receptor (beta chain) comes out of a study of OX40 agonist ivuxolimab in advanced cancers. Study-wide results and caveats: Antigens targeted by the expanded peripheral T cells were not determined. The CD4+ and CD8+ T cells in the blood had expanded clonally by week 6 at 0.1 to 3.0 mg/kg. CD8+ T cells (on average) carried more expanded clones than CD4+ T cells.

Blood specimens came from baseline, cycle 4 day 1, and cycle 7 day 1. The V segment lost 3 bases and the J segment 12 bases; nucleotides outside the gene matches: 9. This CDR3 is 14 amino acids long. CDR1 and CDR2 from the germline V gene are SGHDN and FVKESK. Clones were read by immunoSEQ multiplex PCR, and TCRdb kept only the in-frame ones, dropping some. The sample contains about 82,000 clones, 85% of which appear only once. Regarding this clone: Its antigen is unknown.

This rearrangement joins TRBV14 to TRBJ2-1, with 9 bases that match TRBD1. The sequencing here drew on CD4+ or CD8+ T cells sorted from blood, taken in a trial of the OX40 agonist ivuxolimab. The clonotype was recovered from an adult with an advanced solid tumor such as melanoma, head and neck, liver or kidney cancer. In DNA form, the CDR3 reads TGTGCCAGCAGCCAGGTCGCGGACAGGGGTGGGCAGTTCTTC. It is translated as CASSQVADRGGQFF.